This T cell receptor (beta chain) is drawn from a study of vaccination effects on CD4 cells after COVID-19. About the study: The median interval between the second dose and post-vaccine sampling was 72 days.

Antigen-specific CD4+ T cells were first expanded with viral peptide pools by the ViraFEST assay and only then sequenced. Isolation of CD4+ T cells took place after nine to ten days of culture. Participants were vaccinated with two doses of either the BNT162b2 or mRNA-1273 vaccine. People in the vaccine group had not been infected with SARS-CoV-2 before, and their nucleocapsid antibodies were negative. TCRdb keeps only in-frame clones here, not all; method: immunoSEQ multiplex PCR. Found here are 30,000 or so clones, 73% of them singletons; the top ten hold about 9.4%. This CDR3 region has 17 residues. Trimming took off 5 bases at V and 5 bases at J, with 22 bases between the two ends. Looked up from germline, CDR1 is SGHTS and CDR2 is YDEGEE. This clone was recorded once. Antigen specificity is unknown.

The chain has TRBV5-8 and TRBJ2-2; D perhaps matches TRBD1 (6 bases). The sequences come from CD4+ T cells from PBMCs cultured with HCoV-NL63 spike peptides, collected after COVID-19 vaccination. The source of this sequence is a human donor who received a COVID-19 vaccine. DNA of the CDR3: TGTGCCAGCAGTTTGTCTTTTACCGGGACACCGACCGGGGAGCTGTTTTTT. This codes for CASSLSFTGTPTGELFF.